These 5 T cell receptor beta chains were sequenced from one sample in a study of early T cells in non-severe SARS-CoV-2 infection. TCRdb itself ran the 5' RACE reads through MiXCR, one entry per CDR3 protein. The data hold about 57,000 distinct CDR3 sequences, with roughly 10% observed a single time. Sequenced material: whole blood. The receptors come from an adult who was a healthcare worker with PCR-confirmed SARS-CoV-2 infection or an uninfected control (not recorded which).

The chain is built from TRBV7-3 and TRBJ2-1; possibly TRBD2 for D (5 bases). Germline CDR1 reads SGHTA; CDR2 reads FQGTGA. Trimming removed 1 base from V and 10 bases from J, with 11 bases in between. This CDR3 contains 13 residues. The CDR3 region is CASSLKVTGEQFF. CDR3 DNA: TGTGCCAGCAGCTTAAAGGTCACGGGGGAGCAGTTCTTC.

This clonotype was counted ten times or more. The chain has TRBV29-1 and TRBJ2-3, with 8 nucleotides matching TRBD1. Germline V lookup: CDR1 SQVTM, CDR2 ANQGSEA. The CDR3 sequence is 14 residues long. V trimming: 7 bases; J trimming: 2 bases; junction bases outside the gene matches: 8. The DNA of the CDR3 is TGCAGCGGTACCAGGGGGCTAAACACAGATACGCAGTATTTT. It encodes CSGTRGLNTDTQYF.

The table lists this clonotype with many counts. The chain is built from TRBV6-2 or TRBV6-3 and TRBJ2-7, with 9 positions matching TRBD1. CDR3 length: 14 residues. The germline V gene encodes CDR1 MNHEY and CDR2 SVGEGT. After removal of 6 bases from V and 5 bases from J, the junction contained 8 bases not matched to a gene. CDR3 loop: CASRRTGDSHEQYF. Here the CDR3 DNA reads TGTGCCAGCAGAAGGACAGGGGACAGCCACGAGCAGTACTTC.

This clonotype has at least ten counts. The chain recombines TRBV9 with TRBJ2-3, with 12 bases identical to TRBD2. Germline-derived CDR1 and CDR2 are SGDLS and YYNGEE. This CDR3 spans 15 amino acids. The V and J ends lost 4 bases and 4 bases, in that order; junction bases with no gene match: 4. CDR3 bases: TGTGCCAGCAGCCCTAGCGGGAGGGCCGCAGATACGCAGTATTTT. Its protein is CASSPSGRAADTQYF.

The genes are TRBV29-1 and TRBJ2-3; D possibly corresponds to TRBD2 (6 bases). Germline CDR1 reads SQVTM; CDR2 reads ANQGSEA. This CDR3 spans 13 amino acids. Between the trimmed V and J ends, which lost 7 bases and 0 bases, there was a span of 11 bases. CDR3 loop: CSAGGWSTDTQYF. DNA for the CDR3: TGCAGCGCCGGGGGTTGGAGCACAGATACGCAGTATTTT.